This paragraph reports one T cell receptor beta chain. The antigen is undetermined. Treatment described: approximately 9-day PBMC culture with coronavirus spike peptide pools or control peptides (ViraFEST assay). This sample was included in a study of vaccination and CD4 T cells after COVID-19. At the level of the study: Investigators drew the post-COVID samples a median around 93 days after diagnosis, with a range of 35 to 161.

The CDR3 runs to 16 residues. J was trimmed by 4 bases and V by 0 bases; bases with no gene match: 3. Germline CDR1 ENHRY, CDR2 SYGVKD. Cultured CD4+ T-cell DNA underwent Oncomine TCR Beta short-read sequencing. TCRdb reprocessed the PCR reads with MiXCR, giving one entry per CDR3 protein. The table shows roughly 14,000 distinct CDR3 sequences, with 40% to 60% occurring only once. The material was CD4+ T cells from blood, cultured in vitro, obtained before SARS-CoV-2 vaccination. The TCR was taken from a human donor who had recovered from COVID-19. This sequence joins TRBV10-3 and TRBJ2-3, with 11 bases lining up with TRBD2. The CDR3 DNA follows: TGTGCCATCAGTGAGTCCGGGACTAGCGGCTCAGATACGCAGTATTTT. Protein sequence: CAISESGTSGSDTQYF.